This TCR beta chain was retrieved from a study of T-cell reconstitution after alpha-beta-depleted transplantation in children. Unique molecular identifiers were incorporated when the TCRbeta library was constructed. One entry per CDR3 protein results from TCRdb running MiXCR on the PCR reads. The sample lists more than 500,000 distinct CDR3 sequences; over 9.5% were seen once. This CDR3 region has 13 residues. J lost 3 bases, V lost 6 bases, and 3 bases had no gene match. Germline CDR1 reads SQVTM; CDR2 reads ANQGSEA. With regard to this clonotype: Its antigen is as yet unknown.

Study-wide findings and caveats: One year after transplant, T-cell counts and diversity came mostly from newly produced T cells. Several hundred expanded graft clones reportedly were the source of alpha-beta T cells about two months after transplant.

J is TRBJ2-1 and V is TRBV29-1; 9 positions agree with TRBD2. The TCR comes from a female patient younger than 10 who had a stem cell transplant for aplastic anemia, so the T cells may come from the graft donor. This specimen was PBMCs, mostly from graft donor cells, taken 180 days after TCRalphabeta/CD19-depleted stem cell transplant. CDR3 DNA: TGCAGCGTCCGACTAGCGGACTACAATGAGCAGTTCTTC. This encodes CSVRLADYNEQFF.